This T cell receptor (beta chain) emerged from a study of blood T cell repertoires in COVID-19. Study overall: T cells, B-cell-depleted T cells, or PBMCs supplied cDNA or gDNA.

Trimming at V came to 4 bases and at J to 4 bases, leaving 5 bases not matched to a gene. This CDR3 region has 14 residues. Germline CDR1 is KGHSH and CDR2 is LQKENI. In the original processing: Quantification of nucleated cells was approximated via reference gene primer amplification. Here immunoSEQ multiplex PCR was the method, and the copy in TCRdb shows in-frame clones only, minus some. Clone size and V and J calls were adopted from that table, with D and trimming inferred from the DNA. The sample has more than 90,000 clones, around 87% seen once. The specimen sequenced was peripheral blood. The chain carries TRBV18 and TRBJ1-2, with 8 bases identical to TRBD1. The TCR was taken from a woman in her thirties with acute or convalescent COVID-19. The CDR3 is CASSQGQEGYGYTF. The CDR3 DNA sequence: TGTGCCAGCTCACAGGGACAGGAGGGCTATGGCTACACCTTC.